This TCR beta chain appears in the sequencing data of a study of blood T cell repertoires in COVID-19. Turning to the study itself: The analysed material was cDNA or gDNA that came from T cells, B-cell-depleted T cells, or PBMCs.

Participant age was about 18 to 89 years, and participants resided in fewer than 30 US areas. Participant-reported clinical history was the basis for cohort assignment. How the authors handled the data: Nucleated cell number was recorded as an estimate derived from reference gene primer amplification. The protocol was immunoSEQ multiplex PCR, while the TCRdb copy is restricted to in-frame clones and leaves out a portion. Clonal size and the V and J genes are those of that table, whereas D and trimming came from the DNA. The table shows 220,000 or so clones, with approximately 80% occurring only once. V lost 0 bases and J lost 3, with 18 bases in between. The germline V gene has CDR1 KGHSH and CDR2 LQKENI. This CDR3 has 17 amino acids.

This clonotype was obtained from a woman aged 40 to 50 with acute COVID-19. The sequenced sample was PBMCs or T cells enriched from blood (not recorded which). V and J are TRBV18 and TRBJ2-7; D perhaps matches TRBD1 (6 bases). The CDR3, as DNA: TGTGCCAGCTCACCACCGAGAGTTACAGGGTTAAACTACGAGCAGTACTTC. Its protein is CASSPPRVTGLNYEQYF. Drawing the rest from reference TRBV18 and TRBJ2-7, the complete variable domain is NAGVMQNPRHLVRRRGQEARLRCSPMKGHSHVYWYRQLPEEGLKFMVYLQKENIIDESGMPKERFSAEFPKEGPSILRIQQVVRGDSAAYFCASSPPRVTGLNYEQYFGPGTRLTVT.